The source of this T cell receptor (beta chain) is a study of blood T cell repertoires in COVID-19. About the study: Specimens from acute and convalescent COVID-19 originated in the United States, Italy and Spain.

V shed 3 bases, J shed 9 bases, and the junction held 8 bases outside the gene matches. The CDR3 has 15 amino acids. Germline V gene data show CDR1 as LNHDA and CDR2 as SQIVND (reference sequence). Method: immunoSEQ multiplex PCR; TCRdb's copy keeps in-frame clones and lacks some. Of about 140,000 clones listed, around 86% are singletons. This clone was detected once. This chain connects TRBV19 to TRBJ2-1; 10 bases are a match to TRBD2. The receptor was derived from a human donor in a cohort sampled during active COVID-19. Sequenced input: peripheral blood. CDR3 coding DNA: TGTGCCAGTAGTATTATAAGCGGGGGGGCGAGTGAGCAGTTCTTC. Its protein product is CASSIISGGASEQFF.